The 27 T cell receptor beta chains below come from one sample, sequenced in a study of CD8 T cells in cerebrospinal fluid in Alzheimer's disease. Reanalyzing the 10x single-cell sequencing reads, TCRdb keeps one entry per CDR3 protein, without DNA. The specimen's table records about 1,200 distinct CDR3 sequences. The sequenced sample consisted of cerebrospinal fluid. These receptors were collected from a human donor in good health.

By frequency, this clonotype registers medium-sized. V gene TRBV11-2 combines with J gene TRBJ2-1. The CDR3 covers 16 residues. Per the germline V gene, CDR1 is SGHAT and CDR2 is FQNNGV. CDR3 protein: CASSLVADSSYNEQFF.

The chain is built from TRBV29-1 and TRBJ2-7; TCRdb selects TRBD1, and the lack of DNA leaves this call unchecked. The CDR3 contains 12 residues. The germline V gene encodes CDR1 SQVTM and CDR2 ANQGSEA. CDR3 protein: CSAEAGSSEQYF.

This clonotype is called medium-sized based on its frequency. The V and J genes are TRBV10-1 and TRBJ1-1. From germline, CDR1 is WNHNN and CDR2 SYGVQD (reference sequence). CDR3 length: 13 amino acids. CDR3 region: CASSDGGPREAFF.

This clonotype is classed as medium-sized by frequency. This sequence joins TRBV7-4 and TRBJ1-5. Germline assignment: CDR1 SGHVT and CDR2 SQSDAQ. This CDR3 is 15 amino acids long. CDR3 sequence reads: CASILHEASNQPQHF.

The CDR3 protein is CASSLNRRVSSYEQYF. The rearrangement links TRBV5-8 to TRBJ2-7; the D call from TCRdb, TRBD2, cannot be confirmed without DNA. CDR3 length: 16 residues. Looked up from germline, CDR1 is SGHTS and CDR2 is YDEGEE.

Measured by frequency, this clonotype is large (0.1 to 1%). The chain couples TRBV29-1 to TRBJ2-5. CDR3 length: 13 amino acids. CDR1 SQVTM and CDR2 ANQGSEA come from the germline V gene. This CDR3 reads CSVEFRIQETQYF.

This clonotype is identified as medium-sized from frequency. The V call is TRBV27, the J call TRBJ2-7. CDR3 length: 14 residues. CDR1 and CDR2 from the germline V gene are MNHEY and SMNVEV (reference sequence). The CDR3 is CASSLGGVPYEQYF.

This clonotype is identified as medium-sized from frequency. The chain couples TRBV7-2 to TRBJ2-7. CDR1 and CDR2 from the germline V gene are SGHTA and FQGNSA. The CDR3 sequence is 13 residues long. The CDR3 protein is CASSLPGSYEQYF.

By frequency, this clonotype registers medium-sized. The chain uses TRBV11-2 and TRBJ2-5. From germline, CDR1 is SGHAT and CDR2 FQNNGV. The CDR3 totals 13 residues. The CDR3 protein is CASSLVKEETQYF.

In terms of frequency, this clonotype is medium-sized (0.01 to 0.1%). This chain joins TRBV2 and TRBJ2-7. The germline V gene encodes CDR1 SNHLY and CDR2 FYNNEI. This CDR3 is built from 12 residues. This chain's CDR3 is CASSEYRYEQYF.

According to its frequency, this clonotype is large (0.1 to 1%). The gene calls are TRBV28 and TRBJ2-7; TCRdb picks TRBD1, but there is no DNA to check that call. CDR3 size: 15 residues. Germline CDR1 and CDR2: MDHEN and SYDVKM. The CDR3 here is CASSREWVGPYEQYF.

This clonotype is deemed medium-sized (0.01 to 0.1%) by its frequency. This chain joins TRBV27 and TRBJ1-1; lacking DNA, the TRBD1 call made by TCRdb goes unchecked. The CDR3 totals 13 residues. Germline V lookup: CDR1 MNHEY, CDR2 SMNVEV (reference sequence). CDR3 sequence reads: CASRDGMNTEAFF.

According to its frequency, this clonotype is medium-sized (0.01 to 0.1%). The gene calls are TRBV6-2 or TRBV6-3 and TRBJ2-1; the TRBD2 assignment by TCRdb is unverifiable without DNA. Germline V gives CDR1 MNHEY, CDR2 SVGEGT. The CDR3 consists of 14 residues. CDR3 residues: CATSFRPPNNEQFF.

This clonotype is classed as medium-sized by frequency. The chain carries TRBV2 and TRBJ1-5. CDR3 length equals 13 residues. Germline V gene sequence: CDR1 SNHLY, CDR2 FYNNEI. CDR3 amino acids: CASSVEKDQPQHF.

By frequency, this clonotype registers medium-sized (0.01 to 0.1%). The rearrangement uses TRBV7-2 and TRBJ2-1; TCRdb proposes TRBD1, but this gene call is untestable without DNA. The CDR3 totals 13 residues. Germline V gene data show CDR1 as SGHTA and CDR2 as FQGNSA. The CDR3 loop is CASSLRGSDEQFF.

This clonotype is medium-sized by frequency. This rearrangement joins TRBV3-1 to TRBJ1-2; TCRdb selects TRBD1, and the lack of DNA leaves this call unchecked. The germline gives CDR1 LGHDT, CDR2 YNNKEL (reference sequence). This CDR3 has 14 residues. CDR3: CASSRPQGNYGYTF.

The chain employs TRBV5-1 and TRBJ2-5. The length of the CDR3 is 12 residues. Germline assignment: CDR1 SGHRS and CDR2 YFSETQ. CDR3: CASSSAQETQYF.

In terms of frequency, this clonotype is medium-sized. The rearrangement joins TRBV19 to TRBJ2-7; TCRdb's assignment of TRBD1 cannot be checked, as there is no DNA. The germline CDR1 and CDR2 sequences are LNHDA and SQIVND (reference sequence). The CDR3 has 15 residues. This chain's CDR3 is CASSSDGGRRYEQYF.

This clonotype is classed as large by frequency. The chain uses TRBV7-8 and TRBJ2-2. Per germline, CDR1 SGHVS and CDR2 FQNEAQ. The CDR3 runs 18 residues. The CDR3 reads CASSLETAYSTNTGELFF.

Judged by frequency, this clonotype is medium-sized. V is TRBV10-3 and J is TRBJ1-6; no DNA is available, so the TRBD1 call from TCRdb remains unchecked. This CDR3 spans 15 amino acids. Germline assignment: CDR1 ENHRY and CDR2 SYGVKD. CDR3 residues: CATAEDRGLDSPLHF.

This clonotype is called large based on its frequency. The CDR3 loop is CAISDSQGTQFF. The genes are TRBV10-3 and TRBJ2-1; the TCRdb call, TRBD1, lacks DNA for checking. CDR1 ENHRY and CDR2 SYGVKD come from the germline V gene. The length of the CDR3 is 12 residues.

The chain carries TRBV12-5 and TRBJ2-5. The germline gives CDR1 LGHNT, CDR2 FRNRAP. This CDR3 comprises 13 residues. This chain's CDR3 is CASGLGGGETQYF.

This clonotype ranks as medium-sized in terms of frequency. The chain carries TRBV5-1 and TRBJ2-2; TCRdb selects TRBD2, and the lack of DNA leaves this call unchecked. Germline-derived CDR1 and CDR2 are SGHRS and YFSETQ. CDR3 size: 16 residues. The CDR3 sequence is CASSLGTSGDTGELFF. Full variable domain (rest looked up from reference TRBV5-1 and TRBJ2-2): KAGVTQTPRYLIKTRGQQVTLSCSPISGHRSVSWYQQTPGQGLQFLFEYFSETQRNKGNFPGRFSGRQFSNSRSEMNVSTLELGDSALYLCASSLGTSGDTGELFFGEGSRLTVL.

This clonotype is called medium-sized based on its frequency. The CDR3 region is CASSMEGGPLNEQFF. The rearrangement links TRBV19 to TRBJ2-1; there is no DNA to check the TCRdb D call of TRBD2. The CDR3 totals 15 residues. From germline, CDR1 is LNHDA and CDR2 SQIVND (reference sequence).

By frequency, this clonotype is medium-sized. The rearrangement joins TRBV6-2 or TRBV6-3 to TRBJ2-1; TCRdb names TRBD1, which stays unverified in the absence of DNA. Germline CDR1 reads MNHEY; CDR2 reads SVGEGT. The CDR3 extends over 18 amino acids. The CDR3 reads CASSYPTDGYTGHNEQFF.

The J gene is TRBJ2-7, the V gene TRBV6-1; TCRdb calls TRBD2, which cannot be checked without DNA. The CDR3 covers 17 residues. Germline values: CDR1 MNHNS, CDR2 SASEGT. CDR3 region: CASSRTSGGAIGYEQYF.

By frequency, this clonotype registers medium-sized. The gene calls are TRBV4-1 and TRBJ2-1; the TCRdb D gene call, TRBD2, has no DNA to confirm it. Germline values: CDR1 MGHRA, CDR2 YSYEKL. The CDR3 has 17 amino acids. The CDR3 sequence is CASSQSLAGSAYNEQFF.